The present T cell receptor beta chain was sequenced within a study of blood T cell repertoires in COVID-19. Repertoires were generated with immunoSEQ multiplex PCR, while TCRdb's copy carries only in-frame clones and drops some. The data contain roughly 380,000 clones, about 87% of them singletons. The sample taken for sequencing was PBMCs or T cells enriched from blood (not recorded which). The receptor's source is a man aged 25 to 40 who had recovered from COVID-19.

CDR3 in amino acids: CASSQGLAKNIQYF. CDR3 sequence (DNA): TGTGCCAGCAGTCAGGGATTAGCCAAAAACATTCAGTACTTC. The chain couples TRBV25-1 to TRBJ2-4; possible D gene TRBD1, 5 bases. The CDR3 has 14 residues. CDR1 MGHDK and CDR2 SYGVNS come from the germline V gene. The V and J ends lost 5 bases and 0 bases respectively, with 8 bases between them.